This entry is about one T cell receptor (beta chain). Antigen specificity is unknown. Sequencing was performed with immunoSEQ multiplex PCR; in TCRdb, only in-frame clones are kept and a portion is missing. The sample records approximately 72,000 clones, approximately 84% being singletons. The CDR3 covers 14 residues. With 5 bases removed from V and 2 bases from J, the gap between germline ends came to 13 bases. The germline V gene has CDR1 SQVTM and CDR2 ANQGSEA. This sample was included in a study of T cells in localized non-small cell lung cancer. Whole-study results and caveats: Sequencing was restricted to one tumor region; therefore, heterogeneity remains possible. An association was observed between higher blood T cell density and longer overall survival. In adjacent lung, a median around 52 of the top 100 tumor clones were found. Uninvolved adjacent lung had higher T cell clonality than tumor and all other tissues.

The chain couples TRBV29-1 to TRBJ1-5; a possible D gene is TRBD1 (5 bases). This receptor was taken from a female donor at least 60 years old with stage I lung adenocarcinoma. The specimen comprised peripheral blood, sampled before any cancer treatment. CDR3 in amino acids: CSVQAGAGNQPQHF. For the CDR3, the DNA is TGCAGCGTTCAAGCCGGGGCAGGCAATCAGCCCCAGCATTTT.